This T cell receptor beta chain comes out of a study of blood T cells in healthy people across ages. For the study at large: Per two T cells, about one barcoded beta molecule was captured through template switching.

Notes on this clonotype: The antigen is unknown. A much more abundant neighbour one base away suggests this may be a read error.

Study-level points and caveats: Conclusively comparing naive with antigen-experienced cells was impossible with unsorted PBMCs.

The authors ran a second PCR of about 7 to 11 cycles using a sample-barcoded 5' primer and a J-beta primer mix. In TCRdb, the 5' RACE reads were re-called with MiXCR into one record per CDR3 protein. Of 600,000 to 800,000 distinct CDR3 sequences in the sample, approximately 52% were seen once. CDR3 length equals 16 residues. The V gene's germline CDR1 is SGHRS and CDR2 YFSETQ. Trimming shortened V by 2 bases and J by 0 bases, and 12 bases separated the two germline ends. Those donating, healthy Caucasian individuals from Russia, were aged about 6 to 100. The J gene is TRBJ2-1, the V gene TRBV5-1, with D perhaps TRBD1 (6 bases). Sequenced: blood. The source is a woman older than 75 in good health. As DNA, the CDR3 is TGCGCCAGCAGCTTTCACGGGGACAACTCCTACAATGAGCAGTTCTTC. Its protein product is CASSFHGDNSYNEQFF.